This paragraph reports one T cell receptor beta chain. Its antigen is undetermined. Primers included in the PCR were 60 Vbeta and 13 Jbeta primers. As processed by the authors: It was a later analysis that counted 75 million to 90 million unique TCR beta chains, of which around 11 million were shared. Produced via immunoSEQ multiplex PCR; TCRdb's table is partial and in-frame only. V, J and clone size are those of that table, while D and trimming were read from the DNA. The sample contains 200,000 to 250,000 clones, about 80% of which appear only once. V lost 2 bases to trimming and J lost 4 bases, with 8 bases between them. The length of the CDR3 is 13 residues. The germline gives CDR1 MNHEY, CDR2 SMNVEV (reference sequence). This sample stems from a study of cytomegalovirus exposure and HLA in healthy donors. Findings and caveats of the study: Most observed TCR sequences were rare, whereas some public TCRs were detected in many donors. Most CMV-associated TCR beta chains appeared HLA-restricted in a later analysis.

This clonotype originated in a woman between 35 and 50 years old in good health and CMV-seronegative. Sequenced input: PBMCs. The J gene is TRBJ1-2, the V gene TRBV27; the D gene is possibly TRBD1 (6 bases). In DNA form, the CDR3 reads TGTGCCAGCAGTTTAACAGGGTCCTATGGCTACACCTTC. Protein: CASSLTGSYGYTF.